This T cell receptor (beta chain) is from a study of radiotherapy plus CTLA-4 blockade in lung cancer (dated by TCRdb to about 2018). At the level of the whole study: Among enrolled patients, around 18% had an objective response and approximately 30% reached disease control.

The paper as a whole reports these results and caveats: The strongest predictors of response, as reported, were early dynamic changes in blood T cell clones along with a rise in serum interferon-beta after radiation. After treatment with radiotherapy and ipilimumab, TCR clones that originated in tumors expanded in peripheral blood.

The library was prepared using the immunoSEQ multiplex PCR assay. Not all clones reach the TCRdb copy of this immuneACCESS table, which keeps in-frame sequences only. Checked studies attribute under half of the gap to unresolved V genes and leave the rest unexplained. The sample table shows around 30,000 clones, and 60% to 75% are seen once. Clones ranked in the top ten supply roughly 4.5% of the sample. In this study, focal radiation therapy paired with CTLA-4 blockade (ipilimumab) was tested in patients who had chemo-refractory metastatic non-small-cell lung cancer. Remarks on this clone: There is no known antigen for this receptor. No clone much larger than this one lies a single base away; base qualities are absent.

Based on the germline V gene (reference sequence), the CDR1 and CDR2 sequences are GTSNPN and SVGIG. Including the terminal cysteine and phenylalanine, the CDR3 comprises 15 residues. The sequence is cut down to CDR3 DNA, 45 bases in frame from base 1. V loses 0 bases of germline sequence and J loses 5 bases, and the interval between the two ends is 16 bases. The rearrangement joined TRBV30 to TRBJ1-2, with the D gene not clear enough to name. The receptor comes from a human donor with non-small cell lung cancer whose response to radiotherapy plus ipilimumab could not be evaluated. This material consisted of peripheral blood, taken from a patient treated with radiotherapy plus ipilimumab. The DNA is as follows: TGTGCCTGGAGTGTACCTGGAGGGAAACCTTATGGCTACACCTTC. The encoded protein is CAWSVPGGKPYGYTF. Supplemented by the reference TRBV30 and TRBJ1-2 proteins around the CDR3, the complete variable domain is SQTIHQWPATLVQPVGSPLSLECTVEGTSNPNLYWYRQAAGRGLQLLFYSVGIGQISSEVPQNLSASRPQDRQFILSSKKLLLSDSGFYLCAWSVPGGKPYGYTFGSGTRLTVV.